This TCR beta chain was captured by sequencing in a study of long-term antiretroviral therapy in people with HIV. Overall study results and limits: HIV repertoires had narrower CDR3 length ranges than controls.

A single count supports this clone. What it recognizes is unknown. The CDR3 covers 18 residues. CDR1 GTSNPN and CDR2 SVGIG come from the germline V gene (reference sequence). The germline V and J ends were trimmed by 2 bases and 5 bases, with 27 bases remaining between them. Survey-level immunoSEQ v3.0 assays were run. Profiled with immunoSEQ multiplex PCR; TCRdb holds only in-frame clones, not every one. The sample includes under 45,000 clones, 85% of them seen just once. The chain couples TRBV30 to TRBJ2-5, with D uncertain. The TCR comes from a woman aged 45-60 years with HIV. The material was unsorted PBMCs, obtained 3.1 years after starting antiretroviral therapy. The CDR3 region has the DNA TGTGCCTGGAGTCCACAGAGGTCCTGGCCCGGTGGCGTGGAGACCCAGTACTTC. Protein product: CAWSPQRSWPGGVETQYF. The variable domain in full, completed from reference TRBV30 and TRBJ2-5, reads SQTIHQWPATLVQPVGSPLSLECTVEGTSNPNLYWYRQAAGRGLQLLFYSVGIGQISSEVPQNLSASRPQDRQFILSSKKLLLSDSGFYLCAWSPQRSWPGGVETQYFGPGTRLLVL.